What follows describes a single T cell receptor (beta chain). Antigen unknown. The ends lost 5 bases at V and 6 bases at J; junction bases unmatched: 11. Per germline, CDR1 PRHDT and CDR2 FYEKMQ (reference sequence). The CDR3 has 15 residues. Naive CD8 cells lacked CD45RO and underwent positive selection for CCR7, leaving out terminally differentiated effector memory CD45RA+ cells. Every donor was a Caucasian adult from Nashville, Tennessee. This sample stems from a study of shared clonotypes between healthy human individuals. Study-wide background: Researchers drew samples from two women and three men aged 18 to 49.

Study findings and constraints: Approximately 5% was the fraction of naive CD4 clonotypes found shared across a few donors. In the sorted subsets, rarefaction showed sequencing was incomplete despite large depth.

Some clones are missing from TCRdb's copy, which holds only in-frame ones; the method was immunoSEQ multiplex PCR. Of 660,000 or so clones in the sample, roughly 96% were seen once. The chain employs TRBV13 and TRBJ1-1; 8 nucleotides align to TRBD1. Sequencing used naive CD8+ T cells sorted from blood. The receptor's source is a woman under 40 in good health. CDR3 nucleotide sequence: TGTGCCAGCAGCCCCGGCCGGCAGGGGGCCCCTGAAGCTTTCTTT. As protein: CASSPGRQGAPEAFF.